The 3 T cell receptor beta chains reported below all come from one sample, sequenced in a study of shared clonotypes between healthy human individuals. TCRdb's copy holds only in-frame clones and misses some; the assay was immunoSEQ multiplex PCR. The sample contains about 680,000 clones, around 73% of which appear only once. The sequencing input was memory CD4+ T cells sorted from blood. The subset here: CD45RA-negative fraction. All receptors come from a woman aged 25 to 39 in good health.

The chain joins TRBV2 to TRBJ2-5, with 9 bases identical to TRBD1. This CDR3 is 14 amino acids long. Germline V gene sequence: CDR1 SNHLY, CDR2 FYNNEI. V trimming: 4 bases; J trimming: 6 bases; junction bases outside the gene matches: 6. CDR3 in amino acids: CASSVGTGFKTQYF. DNA of the CDR3: TGTGCCAGCAGTGTTGGGACAGGGTTTAAGACCCAGTACTTC.

The chain combines TRBV19 with TRBJ2-1, with unresolved D. This CDR3 has 14 residues. Germline loops: CDR1 LNHDA, CDR2 SQIVND (reference sequence). Trimming removed 1 base at V and 12 bases at J, with 16 bases between. CDR3 protein: CASSIAVAPGGQFF. In DNA form, the CDR3 reads TGTGCCAGTAGTATAGCGGTAGCTCCTGGCGGGCAGTTCTTC.

This clone has a handful of counts. V gene TRBV2 combines with J gene TRBJ2-2; D is perhaps TRBD1 or TRBD2 (5 bases each). V was shortened by 7 bases and J by 0 bases, with 15 bases between the two germline ends. The CDR3 has 16 residues. The V gene's germline CDR1 is SNHLY and CDR2 FYNNEI. CDR3 in amino acids: CASNTPGRTNTGELFF. The CDR3 DNA follows: TGTGCCAGCAATACTCCGGGACGGACGAACACCGGGGAGCTGTTTTTT.